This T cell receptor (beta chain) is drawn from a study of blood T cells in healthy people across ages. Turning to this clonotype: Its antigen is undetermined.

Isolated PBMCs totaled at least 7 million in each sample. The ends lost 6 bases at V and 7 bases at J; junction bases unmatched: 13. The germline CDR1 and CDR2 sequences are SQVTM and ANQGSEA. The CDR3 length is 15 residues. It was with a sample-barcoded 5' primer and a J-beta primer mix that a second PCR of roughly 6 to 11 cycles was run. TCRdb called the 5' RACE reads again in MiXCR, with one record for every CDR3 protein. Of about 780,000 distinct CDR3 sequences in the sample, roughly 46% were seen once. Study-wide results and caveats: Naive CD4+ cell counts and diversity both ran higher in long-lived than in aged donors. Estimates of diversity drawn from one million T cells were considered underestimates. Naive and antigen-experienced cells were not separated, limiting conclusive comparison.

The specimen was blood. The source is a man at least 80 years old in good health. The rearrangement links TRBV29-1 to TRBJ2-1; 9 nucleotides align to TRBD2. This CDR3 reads CSVDEELAGLNEQFF. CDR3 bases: TGCAGCGTCGACGAAGAACTAGCGGGTCTGAATGAGCAGTTCTTC.